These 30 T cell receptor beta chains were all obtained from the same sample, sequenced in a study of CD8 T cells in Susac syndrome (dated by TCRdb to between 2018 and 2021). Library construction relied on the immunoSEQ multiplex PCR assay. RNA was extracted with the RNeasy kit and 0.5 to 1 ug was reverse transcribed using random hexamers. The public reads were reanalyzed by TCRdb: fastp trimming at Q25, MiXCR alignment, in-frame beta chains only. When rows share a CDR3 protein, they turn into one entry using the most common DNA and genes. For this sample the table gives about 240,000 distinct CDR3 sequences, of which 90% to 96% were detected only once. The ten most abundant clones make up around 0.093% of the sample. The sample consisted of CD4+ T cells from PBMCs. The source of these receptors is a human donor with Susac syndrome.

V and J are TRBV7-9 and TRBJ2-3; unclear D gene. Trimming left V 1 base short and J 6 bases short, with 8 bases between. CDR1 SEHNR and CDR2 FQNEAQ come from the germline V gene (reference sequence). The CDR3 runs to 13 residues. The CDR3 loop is CASSLGSVDTQYF. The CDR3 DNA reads TGTGCCAGCAGCTTAGGGAGTGTCGATACGCAGTATTTT.

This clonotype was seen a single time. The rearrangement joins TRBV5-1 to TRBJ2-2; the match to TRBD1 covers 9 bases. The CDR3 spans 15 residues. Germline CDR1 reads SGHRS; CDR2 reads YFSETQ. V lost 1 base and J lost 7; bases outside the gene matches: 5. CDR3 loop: CASSLWDRESGELFF. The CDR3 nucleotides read TGCGCCAGCAGCTTGTGGGACAGGGAAAGCGGGGAGCTGTTTTTT.

The DNA for the CDR3 is TGCAGTGCTAGAGTCGCTTTGGAGGGACAGGGGATTAGCAATCAGCCCCAGCATTTT. Amino acid sequence: CSARVALEGQGISNQPQHF. The J gene is TRBJ1-5, the V gene TRBV20-1, with TRBD1 matching over 10 bases. Trimming at V came to 1 base and at J to 0 bases, leaving 12 bases not matched to a gene. CDR3 size: 19 residues. The germline CDR1 and CDR2 sequences are DFQATT and SNEGSKA (reference sequence).

The DNA for the CDR3 is TGTGCCAGTAGTATAGCTGTTAGCTACGAGCAGTACTTC. It yields the protein CASSIAVSYEQYF. V usage is TRBV19 and J usage is TRBJ2-7; D gene unclear. The CDR3 length is 13 residues. Trimming took off 1 base at V and 3 bases at J, with 7 bases between the two ends. Germline values: CDR1 LNHDA, CDR2 SQIVND (reference sequence).

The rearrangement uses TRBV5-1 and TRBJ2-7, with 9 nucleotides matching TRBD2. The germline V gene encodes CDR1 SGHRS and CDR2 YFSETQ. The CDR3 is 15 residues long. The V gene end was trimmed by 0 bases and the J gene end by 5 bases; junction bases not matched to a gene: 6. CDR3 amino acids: CASSLGAGGDDEQYF. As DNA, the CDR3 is TGCGCCAGCAGCTTGGGAGCGGGAGGTGACGACGAGCAGTACTTC.

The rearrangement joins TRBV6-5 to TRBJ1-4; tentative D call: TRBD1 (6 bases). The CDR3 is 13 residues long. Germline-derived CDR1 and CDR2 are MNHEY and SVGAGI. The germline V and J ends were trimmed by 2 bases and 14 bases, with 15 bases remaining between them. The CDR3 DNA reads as TGTGCCAGCAGTTACGGTGTGGGACAATGGCTGTTTTTT. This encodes CASSYGVGQWLFF.

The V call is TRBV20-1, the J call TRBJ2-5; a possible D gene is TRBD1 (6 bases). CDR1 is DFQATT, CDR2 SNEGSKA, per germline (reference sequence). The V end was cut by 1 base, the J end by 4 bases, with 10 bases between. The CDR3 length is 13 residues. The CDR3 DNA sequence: TGCAGTGCTAGAGGCACAGGGAGAGAGACCCAGTACTTC. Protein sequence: CSARGTGRETQYF.

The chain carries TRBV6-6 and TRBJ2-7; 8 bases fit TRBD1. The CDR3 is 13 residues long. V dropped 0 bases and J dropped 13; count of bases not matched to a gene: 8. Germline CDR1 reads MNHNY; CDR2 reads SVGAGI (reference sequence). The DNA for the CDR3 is TGTGCCAGCAGTTACTCCCTGACAGGGGCTATATACTTC. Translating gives CASSYSLTGAIYF.

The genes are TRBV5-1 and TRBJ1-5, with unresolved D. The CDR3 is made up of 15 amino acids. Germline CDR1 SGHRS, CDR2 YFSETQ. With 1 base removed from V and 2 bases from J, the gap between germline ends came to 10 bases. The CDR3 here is CASSLSWEGNQPQHF. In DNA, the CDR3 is TGCGCCAGCAGCTTGTCTTGGGAGGGCAATCAGCCCCAGCATTTT.

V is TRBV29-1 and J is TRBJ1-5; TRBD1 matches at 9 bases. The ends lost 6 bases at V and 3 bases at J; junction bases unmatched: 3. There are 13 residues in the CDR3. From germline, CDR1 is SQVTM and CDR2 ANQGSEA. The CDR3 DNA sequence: TGCAGCGTCGGGGACAGGGACAATCAGCCCCAGCATTTT. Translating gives CSVGDRDNQPQHF.

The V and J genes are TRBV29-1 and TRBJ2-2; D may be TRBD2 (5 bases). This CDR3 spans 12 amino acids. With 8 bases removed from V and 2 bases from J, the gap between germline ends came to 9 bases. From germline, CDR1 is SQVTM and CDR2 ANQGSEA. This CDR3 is CSSRENTGELFF. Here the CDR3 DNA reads TGCAGCTCCCGGGAAAACACCGGGGAGCTGTTTTTT.

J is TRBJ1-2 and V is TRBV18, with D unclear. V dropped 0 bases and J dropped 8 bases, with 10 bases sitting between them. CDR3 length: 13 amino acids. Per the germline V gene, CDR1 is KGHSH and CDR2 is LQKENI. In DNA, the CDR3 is TGTGCCAGCTCACCACCGTCCGGGTACGGCTACACCTTC. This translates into CASSPPSGYGYTF.

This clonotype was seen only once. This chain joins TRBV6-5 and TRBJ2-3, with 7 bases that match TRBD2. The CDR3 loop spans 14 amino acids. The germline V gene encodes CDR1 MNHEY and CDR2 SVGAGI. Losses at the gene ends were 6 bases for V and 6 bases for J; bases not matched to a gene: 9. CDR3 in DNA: TGTGCCAGCAGACAAGCGGGGCATAAGGATACGCAGTATTTT. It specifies CASRQAGHKDTQYF.

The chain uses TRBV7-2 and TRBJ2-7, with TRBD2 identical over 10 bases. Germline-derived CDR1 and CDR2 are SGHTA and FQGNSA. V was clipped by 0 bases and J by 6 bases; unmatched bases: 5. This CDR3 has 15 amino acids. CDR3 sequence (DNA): TGTGCCAGCAGCTTAGCGCTAGCGGGAGCCAGCGAGCAGTACTTC. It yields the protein CASSLALAGASEQYF.

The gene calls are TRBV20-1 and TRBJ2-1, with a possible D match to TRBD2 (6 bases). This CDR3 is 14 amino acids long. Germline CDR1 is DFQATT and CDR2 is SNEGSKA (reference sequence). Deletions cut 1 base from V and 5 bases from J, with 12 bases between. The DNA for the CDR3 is TGCAGTGCTAGAGTGGACACTAGCCACAATGAGCAGTTCTTC. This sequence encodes CSARVDTSHNEQFF.

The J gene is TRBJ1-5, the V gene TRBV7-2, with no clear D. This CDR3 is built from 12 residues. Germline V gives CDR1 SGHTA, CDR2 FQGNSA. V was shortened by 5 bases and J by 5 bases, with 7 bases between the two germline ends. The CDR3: CASSRRHQPQHF. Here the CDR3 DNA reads TGTGCCAGCAGCCGAAGGCATCAGCCCCAGCATTTT. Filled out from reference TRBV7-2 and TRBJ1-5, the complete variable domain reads GAGVSQSPSNKVTEKGKDVELRCDPISGHTALYWYRQSLGQGLEFLIYFQGNSAPDKSGLPSDRFSAERTGGSVSTLTIQRTQQEDSAVYLCASSRRHQPQHFGDGTRLSIL.

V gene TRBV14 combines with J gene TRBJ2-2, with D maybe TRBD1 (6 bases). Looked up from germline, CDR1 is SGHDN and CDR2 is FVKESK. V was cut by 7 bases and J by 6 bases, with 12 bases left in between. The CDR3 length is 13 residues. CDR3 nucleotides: TGTGCCAGCACCAGACAGGTCGCCGGGGAGCTGTTTTTT. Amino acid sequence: CASTRQVAGELFF.

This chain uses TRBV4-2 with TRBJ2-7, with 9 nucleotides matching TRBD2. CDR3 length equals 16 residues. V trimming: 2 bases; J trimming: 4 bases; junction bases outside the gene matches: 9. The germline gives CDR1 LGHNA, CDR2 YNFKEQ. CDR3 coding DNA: TGTGCCAGCAGCCAATTGTGGAGTAGCGGGAGTTACGAGCAGTACTTC. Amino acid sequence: CASSQLWSSGSYEQYF.

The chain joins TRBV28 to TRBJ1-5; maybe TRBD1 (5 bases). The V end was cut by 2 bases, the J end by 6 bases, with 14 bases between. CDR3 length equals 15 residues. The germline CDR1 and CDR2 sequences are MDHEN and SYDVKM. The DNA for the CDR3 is TGTGCCAGCAGTTTACAATCAGGGTTAGCTCAGCCCCAGCATTTT. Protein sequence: CASSLQSGLAQPQHF.

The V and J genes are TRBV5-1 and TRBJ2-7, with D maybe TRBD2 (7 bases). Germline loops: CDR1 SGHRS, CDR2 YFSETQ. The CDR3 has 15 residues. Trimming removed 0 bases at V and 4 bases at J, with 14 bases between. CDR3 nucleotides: TGCGCCAGCAGCTTGGAGGCGGGGGCGCGGTACGAGCAGTACTTC. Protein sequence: CASSLEAGARYEQYF.

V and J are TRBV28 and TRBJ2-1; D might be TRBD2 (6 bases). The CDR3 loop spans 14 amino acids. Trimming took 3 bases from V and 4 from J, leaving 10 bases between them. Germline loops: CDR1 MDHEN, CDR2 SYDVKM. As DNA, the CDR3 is TGTGCCAGCAGTTTGAGCGGGTCTTACAATGAGCAGTTCTTC. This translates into CASSLSGSYNEQFF.

CDR3 coding DNA: TGCAGCGTAAGCCCAACTAATGAAAAACTGTTTTTT. This translates into CSVSPTNEKLFF. The genes are TRBV29-1 and TRBJ1-4, with unresolved D. The CDR3 extends over 12 amino acids. Trimming shortened V by 6 bases and J by 0 bases, and 5 bases separated the two germline ends. Germline lookup yields CDR1 SQVTM and CDR2 ANQGSEA.

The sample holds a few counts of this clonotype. Written as DNA, the CDR3 is TGTGCCAGCCGACTTGGCAATCAGCCCCAGCATTTT. It translates to CASRLGNQPQHF. The rearrangement joins TRBV6-2 or TRBV6-3 to TRBJ1-5; D is unresolved. The germline V gene has CDR1 MNHEY and CDR2 SVGEGT. The CDR3 length is 12 residues. The V end lost 8 bases, the J end lost 2 bases, and 7 bases lay between the germline ends.

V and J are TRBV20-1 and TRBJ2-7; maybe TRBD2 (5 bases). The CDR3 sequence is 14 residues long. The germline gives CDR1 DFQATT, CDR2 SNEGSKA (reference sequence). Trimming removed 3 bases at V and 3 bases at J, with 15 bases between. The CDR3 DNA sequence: TGCAGTGCTAGTGGGAGTCCAGTGGGCTACGAGCAGTACTTC. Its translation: CSASGSPVGYEQYF.

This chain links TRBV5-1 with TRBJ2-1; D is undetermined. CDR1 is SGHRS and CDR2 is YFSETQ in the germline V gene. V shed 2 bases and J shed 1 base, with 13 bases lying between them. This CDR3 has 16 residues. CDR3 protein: CASSFSLTQSYNEQFF. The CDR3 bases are TGCGCCAGCAGCTTTTCGCTTACGCAATCCTACAATGAGCAGTTCTTC.

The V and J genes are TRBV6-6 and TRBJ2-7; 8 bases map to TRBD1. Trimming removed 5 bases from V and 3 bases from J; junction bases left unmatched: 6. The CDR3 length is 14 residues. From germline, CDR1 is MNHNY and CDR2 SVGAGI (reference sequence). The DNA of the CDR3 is TGTGCCAGCAGTGCGGGACAGGTGTTCTACGAGCAGTACTTC. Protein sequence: CASSAGQVFYEQYF.

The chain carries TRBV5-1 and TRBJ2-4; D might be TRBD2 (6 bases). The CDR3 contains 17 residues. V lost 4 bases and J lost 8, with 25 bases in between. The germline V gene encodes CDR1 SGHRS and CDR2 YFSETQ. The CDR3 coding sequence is TGCGCCAGCAGCCCTGGGTGGATAGCGGTGCCCGGGGACATTCAGTACTTC. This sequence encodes CASSPGWIAVPGDIQYF.

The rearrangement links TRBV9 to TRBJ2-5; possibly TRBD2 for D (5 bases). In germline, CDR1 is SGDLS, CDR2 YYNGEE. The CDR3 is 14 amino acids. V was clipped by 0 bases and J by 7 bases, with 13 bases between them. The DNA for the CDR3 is TGTGCCAGCAGCGTAGTCGCGGACTGGGGGACCCAGTACTTC. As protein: CASSVVADWGTQYF.

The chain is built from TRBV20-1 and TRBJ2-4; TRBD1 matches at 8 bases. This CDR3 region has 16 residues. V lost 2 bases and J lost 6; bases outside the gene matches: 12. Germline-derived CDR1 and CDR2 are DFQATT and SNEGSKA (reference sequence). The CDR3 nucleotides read TGCAGTGCTAGAACTACGAAGACAGGGGCTTTAAACATTCAGTACTTC. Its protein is CSARTTKTGALNIQYF.

CDR3 in amino acids: CATGGVTDEQFF. CDR3 coding DNA: TGTGCCACCGGGGGGGTTACGGATGAGCAGTTCTTC. The rearrangement links TRBV24-1 to TRBJ2-1, with 7 bases identical to TRBD2. The CDR3 extends over 12 amino acids. Germline V gene sequence: CDR1 KGHDR, CDR2 SFDVKD. V lost 9 bases, J lost 8 bases, and 6 bases stayed unmatched.